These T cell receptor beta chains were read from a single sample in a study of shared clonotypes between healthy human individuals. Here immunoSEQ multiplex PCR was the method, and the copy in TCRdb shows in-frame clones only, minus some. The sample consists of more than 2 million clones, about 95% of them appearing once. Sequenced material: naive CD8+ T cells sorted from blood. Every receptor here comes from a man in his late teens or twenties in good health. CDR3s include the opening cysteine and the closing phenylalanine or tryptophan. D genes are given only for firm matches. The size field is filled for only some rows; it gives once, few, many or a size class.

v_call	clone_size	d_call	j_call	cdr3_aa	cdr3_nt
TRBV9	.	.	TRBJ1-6	CASSVEGSSYSPLHF	TGTGCCAGCAGCGTAGAGGGAAGTAGTTATTCACCCCTCCACTTT
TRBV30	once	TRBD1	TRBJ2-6	CAEGATSGANVLTF	TGTGCTGAGGGGGCGACCTCTGGGGCCAACGTCCTGACTTTC
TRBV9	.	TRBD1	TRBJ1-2	CASSASGGGDGYTF	TGTGCCAGCAGCGCATCAGGGGGCGGGGATGGCTACACCTTC
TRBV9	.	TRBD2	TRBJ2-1	CASSVGTSGRADEQFF	TGTGCCAGCAGCGTAGGGACTAGCGGGAGGGCGGATGAGCAGTTCTTC
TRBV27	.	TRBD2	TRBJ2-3	CASSLTSGGGFPDTQYF	TGTGCCAGCAGTTTGACTAGCGGGGGAGGGTTCCCAGATACGCAGTATTTT
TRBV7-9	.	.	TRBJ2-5	CASSLEGLETQYF	TGTGCCAGCAGCTTAGAGGGTCTAGAGACCCAGTACTTC
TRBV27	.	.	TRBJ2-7	CASSLQGLAYEQYF	TGTGCCAGCAGTTTACAGGGACTTGCCTACGAGCAGTACTTC
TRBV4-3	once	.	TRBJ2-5	CASSHRGEGALETQYF	TGCGCCAGCAGCCACCGAGGGGAGGGGGCATTGGAGACCCAGTACTTC
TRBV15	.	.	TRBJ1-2	CATSRDWGDYGYTF	TGTGCCACCAGCAGAGATTGGGGCGACTATGGCTACACCTTC
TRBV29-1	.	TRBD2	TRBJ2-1	CSVDGGVSYNEQFF	TGCAGCGTTGATGGGGGGGTGTCCTACAATGAGCAGTTCTTC
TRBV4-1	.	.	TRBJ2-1	CASSQVGGEQFF	TGCGCCAGCAGCCAAGTAGGCGGCGAGCAGTTCTTC
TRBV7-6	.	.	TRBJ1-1	CASSLAAGREAFF	TGTGCCAGCAGCTTAGCGGCAGGGCGTGAAGCTTTCTTT
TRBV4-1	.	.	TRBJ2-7	CASSQLQDSYEQYF	TGCGCCAGCAGCCAACTACAGGACTCCTACGAGCAGTACTTC
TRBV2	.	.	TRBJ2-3	CASSESEGRGTDTQYF	TGTGCCAGCAGTGAAAGCGAAGGGCGGGGCACAGATACGCAGTATTTT
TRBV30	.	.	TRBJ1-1	CAWSRWPKADTEAFF	TGTGCCTGGAGTCGATGGCCGAAAGCGGACACTGAAGCTTTCTTT
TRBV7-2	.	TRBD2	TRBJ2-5	CASSSPGTSGGTLDETQYF	TGTGCCAGCAGCTCCCCAGGGACTAGCGGGGGAACTCTCGACGAGACCCAGTACTTC
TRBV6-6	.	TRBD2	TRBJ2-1	CASSYGAGGPVNEQFF	TGTGCCAGCAGTTACGGAGCGGGAGGGCCGGTCAATGAGCAGTTCTTC
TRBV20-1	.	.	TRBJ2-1	CSAHNPKFF	TGCAGTGCCCACAACCCCAAGTTCTTC
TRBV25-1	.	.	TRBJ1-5	CASSGGLGEPQHF	TGTGCCAGCAGTGGGGGCCTTGGGGAGCCCCAGCATTTT
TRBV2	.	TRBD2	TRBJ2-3	CASIRAETSEDTQYF	TGTGCCAGCATCCGAGCAGAGACTAGCGAAGATACGCAGTATTTT
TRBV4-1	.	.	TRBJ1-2	CASSPREGNYGYTF	TGCGCCAGCAGCCCCCGTGAAGGGAACTATGGCTACACCTTC
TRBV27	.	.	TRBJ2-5	CASSLSGAEETQYF	TGTGCCAGCAGTTTGAGTGGGGCCGAGGAGACCCAGTACTTC
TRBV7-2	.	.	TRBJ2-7	CASSSGGGGDSQYF	TGTGCCAGCAGCTCTGGGGGAGGGGGCGACTCACAGTACTTC
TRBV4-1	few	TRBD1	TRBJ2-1	CASSQVPGTVIYNEQFF	TGCGCCAGCAGCCAAGTCCCGGGGACAGTAATTTACAATGAGCAGTTCTTC
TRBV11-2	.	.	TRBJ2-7	CASSLGWGPEEQYF	TGTGCCAGCAGCTTAGGTTGGGGTCCGGAGGAGCAGTACTTC
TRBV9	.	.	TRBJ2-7	CASSVGVGIYEQYF	TGTGCCAGCAGCGTAGGTGTCGGGATCTACGAGCAGTACTTC
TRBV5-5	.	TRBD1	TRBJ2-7	CASSPTGNSYEQYF	TGTGCCAGCAGCCCGACAGGGAATTCGTACGAGCAGTACTTC
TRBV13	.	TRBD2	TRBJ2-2	CASSLGSSGYTGELFF	TGTGCCAGCAGCTTAGGTTCTAGCGGATACACCGGGGAGCTGTTTTTT
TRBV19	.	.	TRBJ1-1	CASSIVPGTNTEAFF	TGTGCCAGTAGTATAGTACCGGGGACGAACACTGAAGCTTTCTTT
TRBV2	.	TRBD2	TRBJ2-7	CASESGLANEQYF	TGTGCCAGCGAGTCGGGACTAGCAAACGAGCAGTACTTC
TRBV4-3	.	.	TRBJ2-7	CASSQDVTSFEQYF	TGCGCCAGCAGCCAAGATGTAACCTCTTTCGAGCAGTACTTC
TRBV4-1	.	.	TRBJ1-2	CASSHGRGELNYGYTF	TGCGCCAGCAGCCATGGCAGGGGTGAGTTGAACTATGGCTACACCTTC
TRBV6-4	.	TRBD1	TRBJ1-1	CASSENGQAVSEAFF	TGTGCCAGCAGTGAAAATGGACAGGCGGTTTCTGAAGCTTTCTTT
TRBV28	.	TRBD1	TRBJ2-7	CASRGAGGLYEQYF	TGTGCCAGCAGGGGAGCAGGGGGCTTATACGAGCAGTACTTC
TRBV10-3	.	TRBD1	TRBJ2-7	CAITTGTGRLEQYF	TGTGCCATCACAACCGGGACAGGCCGGCTCGAGCAGTACTTC